This T cell receptor beta chain was identified during a study of blood T cell repertoires in COVID-19. The germline CDR1 and CDR2 sequences are SGHRS and YFSETQ. The CDR3 length is 13 residues. J was trimmed by 4 bases and V by 5 bases; bases with no gene match: 5. Libraries were prepared by immunoSEQ multiplex PCR; TCRdb keeps only in-frame clonotypes and omits some of them. The sample lists 150,000 to 200,000 clones, approximately 80% occurring once. This clone was seen just once. This TCR was sampled from a woman aged 50 to 65 who had recovered from COVID-19. What was sequenced was PBMCs or T cells enriched from blood (not recorded which). V gene TRBV5-1 combines with J gene TRBJ2-7; 8 positions match TRBD2. In DNA form, the CDR3 reads TGCGCCAGCAGTACGGGAGGGGATTACGAGCAGTACTTC. Its protein product is CASSTGGDYEQYF.